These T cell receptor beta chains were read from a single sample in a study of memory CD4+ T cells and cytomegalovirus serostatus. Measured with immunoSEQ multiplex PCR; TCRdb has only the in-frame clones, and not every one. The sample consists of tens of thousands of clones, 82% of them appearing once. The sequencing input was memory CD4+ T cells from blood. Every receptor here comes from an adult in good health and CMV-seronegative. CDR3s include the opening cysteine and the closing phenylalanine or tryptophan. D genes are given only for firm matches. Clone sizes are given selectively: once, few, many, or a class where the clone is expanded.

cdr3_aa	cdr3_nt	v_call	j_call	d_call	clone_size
CSVATRYSNEKLFF	TGCAGCGTTGCCACACGGTACTCTAATGAAAAACTGTTTTTT	TRBV29-1	TRBJ1-4	-	-
CASSLKGLDGGYTF	TGTGCCAGCAGCTTAAAGGGGCTCGATGGAGGCTACACCTTC	TRBV7-3	TRBJ1-2	-	-
CASSYGTSYYNEQFF	TGTGCCAGCAGTTACGGCACCTCCTACTACAATGAGCAGTTCTTC	TRBV6-5	TRBJ2-1	-	-
CASSFGGNNSPLHF	TGTGCCAGCAGCTTTGGGGGCAACAATTCACCCCTCCACTTT	TRBV5-6	TRBJ1-6	-	-
CASSSTTVEQYF	TGTGCCAGCAGCTCCACCACCGTCGAGCAGTACTTC	TRBV5-6	TRBJ2-7	-	once
CASSIGQAGNQPQHF	TGTGCCAGTAGTATCGGACAGGCCGGCAATCAGCCCCAGCATTTT	TRBV19	TRBJ1-5	TRBD1	-
CASSQDRPPLHF	TGTGCCAGCAGCCAAGACCGACCACCCCTCCACTTT	TRBV14	TRBJ1-6	-	-
CASRGGTVQTQYF	TGTGCCAGCAGGGGGGGGACTGTGCAGACCCAGTACTTC	TRBV5-6	TRBJ2-5	TRBD2	-
CASSLVPGNTIYF	TGTGCCAGCAGCTTAGTACCCGGAAACACCATATATTTT	TRBV7-2	TRBJ1-3	-	-
CASSWTSGGLRSSYNEQFF	TGTGCCAGCAGTTGGACTAGCGGGGGCCTACGTAGCTCCTACAATGAGCAGTTCTTC	TRBV27	TRBJ2-1	TRBD2	-
CASSQASGAIYGQYF	TGCGCCAGCAGCCAAGCCTCGGGGGCCATTTACGGGCAGTACTTC	TRBV4-3	TRBJ2-7	-	once
CASSFGGQGDEKLFF	TGTGCCAGCAGCTTCGGTGGGCAGGGGGATGAAAAACTGTTTTTT	TRBV7-9	TRBJ1-4	TRBD1	-
CASSLEGSRSYEQYF	TGTGCCAGCAGTTTAGAAGGCAGTCGCTCCTACGAGCAGTACTTC	TRBV28	TRBJ2-7	-	-
CASSSLLSPLHF	TGTGCCAGCAGCTCCCTCCTCTCACCCCTCCACTTT	TRBV7-6	TRBJ1-6	-	medium-sized
CASSLGSLYEQYF	TGCGCCAGCAGCTTGGGCTCACTCTACGAGCAGTACTTC	TRBV5-1	TRBJ2-7	-	-
CASRPSGAGGNTIYF	TGTGCCAGCAGGCCCTCGGGGGCGGGTGGAAACACCATATATTTT	TRBV5-4	TRBJ1-3	-	-
CSSATTWSNEQFF	TGCAGCTCCGCCACTACTTGGAGCAATGAGCAGTTCTTC	TRBV29-1	TRBJ2-1	-	-
CASSLSGDSGNTIYF	TGTGCCAGCAGCTTGTCCGGCGACTCTGGAAACACCATATATTTT	TRBV5-6	TRBJ1-3	-	-
CASSRLGYGYTF	TGTGCCAGCAGCCGCCTGGGCTATGGCTACACCTTC	TRBV6-5	TRBJ1-2	-	-
CSVQSLQGTEAFF	TGCAGCGTTCAAAGCCTCCAAGGCACTGAAGCTTTCTTT	TRBV29-1	TRBJ1-1	-	medium-sized
CASGLVGAANTGELFF	TGTGCCAGCGGGCTGGTCGGCGCCGCGAACACCGGGGAGCTGTTTTTT	TRBV2	TRBJ2-2	-	-
CATSRDLMGQHYGYTF	TGTGCCACCAGCAGAGATCTCATGGGGCAGCACTATGGCTACACCTTC	TRBV15	TRBJ1-2	-	-
CASGLQDSEAFF	TGTGCTAGTGGTCTGCAGGATTCTGAAGCTTTCTTT	TRBV12-5	TRBJ1-1	-	-
CASSLVNEAFF	TGTGCCAGCAGCTTAGTTAATGAAGCTTTCTTT	TRBV11-2	TRBJ1-1	-	few
CAISDKGSANTGELFF	TGTGCCATCAGTGATAAGGGTTCAGCGAACACCGGGGAGCTGTTTTTT	TRBV10-3	TRBJ2-2	-	-
CASSLGLHGGDTQYF	TGTGCCAGCAGCTTAGGACTCCACGGGGGAGATACGCAGTATTTT	TRBV5-5	TRBJ2-3	-	-
CASSLNPDLYGYTF	TGCGCCAGCAGCTTGAATCCGGACCTCTATGGCTACACCTTC	TRBV5-1	TRBJ1-2	-	-
CASSRVDAYEQYF	TGTGCCAGCAGCCGGGTCGACGCGTACGAGCAGTACTTC	TRBV7-2	TRBJ2-7	-	-
CAAQLRGARDTQYF	TGTGCCGCACAACTCCGGGGGGCCAGAGATACGCAGTATTTT	TRBV6-1	TRBJ2-3	-	-
CASSSMGMPPDTQYF	TGCGCCAGCAGCTCGATGGGGATGCCCCCGGATACGCAGTATTTT	TRBV5-1	TRBJ2-3	-	-
CASSLGLLRDRGNTIYF	TGTGCCAGCAGCTTAGGTTTATTGCGGGATCGTGGAAACACCATATATTTT	TRBV11-2	TRBJ1-3	-	-
CASRGTPYEQYF	TGTGCCAGCAGAGGGACACCATACGAGCAGTACTTC	TRBV6-5	TRBJ2-7	-	once
CASSSSSTAVNEQFF	TGTGCCAGCAGCTCCTCCTCTACAGCAGTCAATGAGCAGTTCTTC	TRBV7-2	TRBJ2-1	-	-
CASSQDSRWMGGTF	TGTGCCAGCAGCCAGGACAGCCGCTGGATGGGAGGGACCTTC	TRBV7-9	TRBJ1-2	-	-
CATSSRTGGNQPQHF	TGTGCCACCAGCAGCCGGACGGGAGGTAATCAGCCCCAGCATTTT	TRBV15	TRBJ1-5	-	-
CSVGLGANEKLFF	TGCAGCGTCGGACTGGGCGCTAATGAAAAACTGTTTTTT	TRBV29-1	TRBJ1-4	-	-
CASSQDQQGTQYF	TGCGCCAGCAGCCAAGATCAGCAAGGTACCCAGTACTTC	TRBV4-3	TRBJ2-5	-	-
CAWSVDRARGSTDTQYF	TGTGCCTGGAGTGTAGACAGGGCAAGGGGCAGCACAGATACGCAGTATTTT	TRBV30	TRBJ2-3	TRBD1	-
CASRRGQATDTQYF	TGTGCCAGCAGGAGGGGACAGGCCACAGATACGCAGTATTTT	TRBV6-1	TRBJ2-3	TRBD1	-
CASSESAASPGGYTF	TGTGCCAGCAGTGAAAGCGCGGCCAGCCCGGGGGGCTACACCTTC	TRBV2	TRBJ1-2	-	-
CASSQDPSGGLPSYNEQFF	TGTGCCAGCAGCCAAGATCCTAGCGGGGGGCTACCCTCCTACAATGAGCAGTTCTTC	TRBV4-2	TRBJ2-1	TRBD2	-
CASSPRDRGRGYGYTF	TGTGCCAGCAGCCCCCGGGACAGGGGGCGGGGCTATGGCTACACCTTC	TRBV5-4	TRBJ1-2	TRBD1	-
CASSPRTSGGAYEQYF	TGTGCCAGCAGCCCTCGTACTAGCGGGGGGGCGTACGAGCAGTACTTC	TRBV7-2	TRBJ2-7	TRBD2	-
CASSLQGDSPLHF	TGTGCCAGTAGTTTACAGGGGGATTCACCCCTCCACTTT	TRBV19	TRBJ1-6	TRBD1	-
CASSARRWGYGYTF	TGCGCCAGCTCCGCGAGGAGGTGGGGGTATGGCTACACCTTC	TRBV5-1	TRBJ1-2	-	-
CASSYSGPRDEQYF	TGTGCCAGCAGTTACTCAGGGCCAAGGGACGAGCAGTACTTC	TRBV6-5	TRBJ2-7	-	-
CAWKGKNDSPLHF	TGTGCCTGGAAGGGAAAGAACGATTCACCCCTCCACTTT	TRBV30	TRBJ1-6	-	-
CAWPPQPNEQFF	TGTGCCTGGCCCCCCCAGCCGAATGAACAGTTCTTC	TRBV30	TRBJ2-1	-	-